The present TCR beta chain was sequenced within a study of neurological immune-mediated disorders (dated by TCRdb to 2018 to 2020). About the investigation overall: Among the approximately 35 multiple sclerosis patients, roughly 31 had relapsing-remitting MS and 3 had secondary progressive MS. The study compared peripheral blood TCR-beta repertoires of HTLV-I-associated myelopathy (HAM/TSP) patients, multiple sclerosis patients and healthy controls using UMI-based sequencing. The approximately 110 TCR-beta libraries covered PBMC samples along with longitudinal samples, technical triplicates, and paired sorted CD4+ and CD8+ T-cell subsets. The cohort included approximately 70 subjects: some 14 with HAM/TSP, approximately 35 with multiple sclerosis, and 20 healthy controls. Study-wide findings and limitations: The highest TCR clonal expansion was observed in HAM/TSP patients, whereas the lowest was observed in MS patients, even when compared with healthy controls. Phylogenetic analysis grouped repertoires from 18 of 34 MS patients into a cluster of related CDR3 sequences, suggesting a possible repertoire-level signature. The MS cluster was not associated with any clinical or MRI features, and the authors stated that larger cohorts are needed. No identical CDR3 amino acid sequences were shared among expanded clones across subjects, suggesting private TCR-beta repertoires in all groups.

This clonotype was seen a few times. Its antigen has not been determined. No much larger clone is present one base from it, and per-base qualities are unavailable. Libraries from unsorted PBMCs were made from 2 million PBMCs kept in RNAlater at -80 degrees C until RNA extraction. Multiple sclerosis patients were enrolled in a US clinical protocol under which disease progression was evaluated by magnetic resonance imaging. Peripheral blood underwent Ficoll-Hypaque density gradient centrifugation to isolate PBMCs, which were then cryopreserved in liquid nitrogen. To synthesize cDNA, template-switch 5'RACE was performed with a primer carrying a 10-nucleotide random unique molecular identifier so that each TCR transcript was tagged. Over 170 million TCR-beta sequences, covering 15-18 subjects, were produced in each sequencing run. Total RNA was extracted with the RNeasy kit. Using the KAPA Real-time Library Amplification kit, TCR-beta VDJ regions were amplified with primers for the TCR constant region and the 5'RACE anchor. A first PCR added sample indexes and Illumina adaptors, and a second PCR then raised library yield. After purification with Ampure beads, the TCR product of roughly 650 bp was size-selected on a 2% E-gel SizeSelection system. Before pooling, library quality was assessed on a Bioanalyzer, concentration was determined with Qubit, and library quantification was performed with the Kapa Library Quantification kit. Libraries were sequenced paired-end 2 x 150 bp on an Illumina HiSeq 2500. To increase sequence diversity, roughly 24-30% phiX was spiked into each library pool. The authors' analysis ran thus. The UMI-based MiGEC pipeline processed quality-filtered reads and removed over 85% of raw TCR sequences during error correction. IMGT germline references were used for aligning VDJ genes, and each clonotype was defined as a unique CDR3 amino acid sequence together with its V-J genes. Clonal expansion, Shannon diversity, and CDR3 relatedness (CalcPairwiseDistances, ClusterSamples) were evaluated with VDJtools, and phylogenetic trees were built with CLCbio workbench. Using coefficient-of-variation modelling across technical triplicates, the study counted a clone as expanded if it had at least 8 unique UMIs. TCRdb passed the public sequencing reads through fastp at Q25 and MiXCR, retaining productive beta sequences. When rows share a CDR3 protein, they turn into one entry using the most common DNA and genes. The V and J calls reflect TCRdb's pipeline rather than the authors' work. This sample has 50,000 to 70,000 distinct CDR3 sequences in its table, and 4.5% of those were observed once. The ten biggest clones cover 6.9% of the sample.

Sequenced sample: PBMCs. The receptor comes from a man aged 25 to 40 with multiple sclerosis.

The CDR3 region has the sequence CASREDRDRNYGYTF. The sequence in DNA is TGTGCCAGCAGAGAGGACCGGGACAGGAACTATGGCTACACCTTC. The sequence links TRBV2 to TRBJ1-2, and 8 junction bases match TRBD1. CDR1 and CDR2 are read off the germline V gene as SNHLY and FYNNEI. The CDR3, cysteine through phenylalanine, is 15 amino acids long. Only the CDR3 part of the read is kept: 45 bases, read in frame from the first base. V lost 6 bases and J lost 2 bases, and the count of bases not matched to a germline gene is 8.